This is a list of T cell receptor beta chains from one sample in a study of T cells expressing NK-cell markers. Each CDR3 protein gets one entry in TCRdb, which reprocessed the 5' RACE reads and gives no DNA. The sample data list about 430,000 distinct CDR3 sequences. Sequenced material: blood T cells: a sorted CD56 or NKG2C T cell subset, CD4+ or CD8+ T cells, or bulk PBMC T cells (not recorded which). All receptors come from a woman between 45 and 65 years old in good health. The CDR3 runs from the conserved cysteine through the conserved F or W.

j_call,v_call,cdr3_aa
TRBJ2-1,TRBV6-6,CASSYQPTPSYNEQFF
TRBJ2-1,TRBV7-9,CASSLVGGEQFF
TRBJ2-1,TRBV2,CASRKPRGEQFF
TRBJ1-5,TRBV20-1,CSARNPQGMGNQPQHF
TRBJ2-2,TRBV20-1,CSARDSLRGSSGELFF
TRBJ2-1,TRBV27,CASSQGLAGGSYNEQFF
TRBJ2-5,TRBV3-1,CASSQVEVVRVETQYF
TRBJ1-1,TRBV7-2,CASSLEWWDTEAFF
TRBJ2-2,TRBV7-2,CASSTLTGGPGELFF
TRBJ2-3,TRBV15,CATSARDRAGGSDTQYF
TRBJ2-7,TRBV27,CASRQVRTSEQYF
TRBJ2-1,TRBV6-4,CASSDSLADKYNEQFF
TRBJ2-2,TRBV3-1,CASSQVGTSSTGELFF
TRBJ2-3,TRBV6-2/TRBV6-3,CASSWVGDTQYF
TRBJ2-2,TRBV25-1,CASRPTPNGGELFF
TRBJ1-2,TRBV6-5,CASSGAYNGYTF
TRBJ2-3,TRBV6-1,CASSITSGESDTQYF
TRBJ2-7,TRBV29-1,CSVEMASGRPYEQYF
TRBJ2-7,TRBV19,CASSSASKPEQYF
TRBJ2-2,TRBV28,CASSLWDVLRTATGELFF
TRBJ2-5,TRBV29-1,CSVSPGSVPQETQYF
TRBJ2-2,TRBV24-1,CATSTSRQRNTGELFF
TRBJ2-5,TRBV5-1,CASSYVRRGEYQETQYF
TRBJ2-7,TRBV9,CASSVRDRDYEQYF
TRBJ2-5,TRBV11-2,CASSLWVGQETQYF
TRBJ2-2,TRBV11-3,CASSWAANTGELFF